Presented here are 13 T cell receptor beta chains from one specimen sequenced in a study of cytomegalovirus exposure and HLA in healthy donors. The PCR had 60 Vbeta and 13 Jbeta primers. Assay: immunoSEQ multiplex PCR; the TCRdb copy retains only in-frame clones and omits some. The sample contains over 85,000 clones, 73% of which appear only once. Specimen: PBMCs. These receptors were collected from a man aged 40-50 years in good health and CMV-seronegative.

About this clone itself: One junction end does not reproduce the germline sequence, and a read error may be involved. This chain joins TRBV5-1 and TRBJ2-3; possible D gene TRBD2, 5 bases. Germline V gives CDR1 SGHRS, CDR2 YFSETQ. This CDR3 is 13 amino acids long. In nucleotides, the CDR3 is TGCGCCAGCAGCTTGGGGAGGAGTATAGAGGTACATTTT. Its protein product is CASSLGRSIEVHF.

CDR3 nucleotides: TGCGCCAGCAGCGGACAGGGAACTGAAGCTTTCTTT. It encodes CASSGQGTEAFF. This sequence joins TRBV5-1 and TRBJ1-1; TRBD1 matches at 8 bases. The CDR3 extends over 12 amino acids. V trimming: 4 bases; J trimming: 5 bases; junction bases outside the gene matches: 1. Germline CDR1 is SGHRS and CDR2 is YFSETQ.

A word on this clone: The sample carries other DNA sequences with the same CDR3. The chain has TRBV29-1 and TRBJ2-3; 11 bases map to TRBD2. J was trimmed by 5 bases and V by 7 bases; bases with no gene match: 8. CDR3 length equals 14 residues. Germline V gene data show CDR1 as SQVTM and CDR2 as ANQGSEA. CDR3 sequence: CSALSGGAGDTQYF. CDR3 nucleotide sequence: TGCAGCGCTCTTAGCGGGGGGGCCGGAGATACGCAGTATTTT.

This clone has only one observation. The V and J genes are TRBV4-1 and TRBJ2-7; weak D call: TRBD1 (6 bases). V was clipped by 5 bases and J by 3 bases, with 11 bases between them. CDR1 and CDR2 from the germline V gene are MGHRA and YSYEKL. The CDR3 length is 13 residues. The CDR3 here is CASSWTEGYEQYF. CDR3 DNA sequence: TGCGCCAGCAGCTGGACAGAAGGCTACGAGCAGTACTTC.

This clone was counted between two and nine times. This rearrangement joins TRBV27 to TRBJ1-1; possibly TRBD1 for D (6 bases). Trimming took 5 bases from V and 8 from J, leaving 15 bases between them. The CDR3 is made up of 13 amino acids. Germline CDR1 and CDR2: MNHEY and SMNVEV (reference sequence). Here the CDR3 DNA reads TGTGCCAGCAGTATTGGGGGCCTGGGAGAAGCTTTCTTT. This codes for CASSIGGLGEAFF.

This clone occurred once. The chain recombines TRBV7-8 with TRBJ1-1; D remains unclear. There are 14 residues in the CDR3. Germline CDR1 is SGHVS and CDR2 is FQNEAQ. Deletions cut 6 bases from V and 3 bases from J, with 14 bases between. DNA for the CDR3: TGTGCCAGCAGTCCATCCCCCCGGGACACTGAAGCTTTCTTT. Translating it yields CASSPSPRDTEAFF.

The chain recombines TRBV4-3 with TRBJ2-1; TRBD2 might be the D (7 bases). Trimming removed 4 bases at V and 3 bases at J, with 25 bases between. Germline assignment: CDR1 LGHNA and CDR2 YSLEER. This CDR3 has 19 amino acids. The DNA for the CDR3 is TGCGCCAGCAGCCTAGAACCCTACAGGGAGGGTGCTATCTACAATGAGCAGTTCTTC. Amino acids: CASSLEPYREGAIYNEQFF.

This chain links TRBV28 with TRBJ1-1; D call uncertain. The CDR3 covers 15 residues. Trimming cost V 5 bases and J 1 base, with 14 bases left between them. The germline V gene has CDR1 MDHEN and CDR2 SYDVKM. The CDR3 protein is CASSDLELRNTEAFF. The DNA for the CDR3 is TGTGCCAGCAGTGATCTTGAACTAAGGAACACTGAAGCTTTCTTT.

The rearrangement uses TRBV6-1 and TRBJ2-7; D perhaps matches TRBD2 (7 bases). The CDR3 is made up of 15 amino acids. Germline assignment: CDR1 MNHNS and CDR2 SASEGT. Trimming took off 0 bases at V and 5 bases at J, with 14 bases between the two ends. The CDR3 spells CASSEAGGRSDEQYF. CDR3 DNA sequence: TGTGCCAGCAGTGAAGCGGGGGGGCGGTCTGACGAGCAGTACTTC.

The rearrangement uses TRBV5-1 and TRBJ2-2; D may be TRBD1 (6 bases). The CDR3 loop spans 12 amino acids. In germline, CDR1 is SGHRS, CDR2 YFSETQ. Trimming stripped 6 bases from V and 6 bases from J, with 9 bases between. This CDR3 is CASNRVPGELFF. CDR3 sequence (DNA): TGCGCCAGCAACAGGGTCCCCGGGGAGCTGTTTTTT.

The chain is built from TRBV7-9 and TRBJ2-3; 7 bases align to TRBD1. CDR1 and CDR2 (germline): SEHNR, FQNEAQ (reference sequence). The CDR3 is 16 residues long. V shed 2 bases and J 2 bases; nucleotides not matched to a gene: 7. The CDR3 coding sequence is TGTGCCAGCAGCTTATCAGTAGGGGGCCTCACAGATACGCAGTATTTT. Translated: CASSLSVGGLTDTQYF.

V is TRBV6-5 and J is TRBJ2-2, with D perhaps matching TRBD1 (5 bases). V lost 6 bases and J lost 2, with 10 bases in between. The CDR3 runs 14 residues. CDR1 and CDR2 (germline): MNHEY, SVGAGI. The CDR3 DNA reads as TGTGCCAGCAGCCACCAGGGTAACACCGGGGAGCTGTTTTTT. Protein sequence: CASSHQGNTGELFF.

The chain carries TRBV13 and TRBJ2-2, with a weak D call TRBD2 (5 bases). The CDR3 consists of 11 residues. Trimming took 6 bases from V and 6 from J, leaving 5 bases between them. CDR1 is PRHDT, CDR2 FYEKMQ, per germline (reference sequence). The CDR3 protein is CASREAGELFF. The CDR3 nucleotides are TGTGCCAGCAGGGAGGCCGGGGAGCTGTTTTTT. The entire variable domain, with the rest obtained from reference TRBV13 and TRBJ2-2, is as follows: AAGVIQSPRHLIKEKRETATLKCYPIPRHDTVYWYQQGPGQDPQFLISFYEKMQSDKGSIPDRFSAQQFSDYHSELNMSSLELGDSALYFCASREAGELFFGEGSRLTVL.